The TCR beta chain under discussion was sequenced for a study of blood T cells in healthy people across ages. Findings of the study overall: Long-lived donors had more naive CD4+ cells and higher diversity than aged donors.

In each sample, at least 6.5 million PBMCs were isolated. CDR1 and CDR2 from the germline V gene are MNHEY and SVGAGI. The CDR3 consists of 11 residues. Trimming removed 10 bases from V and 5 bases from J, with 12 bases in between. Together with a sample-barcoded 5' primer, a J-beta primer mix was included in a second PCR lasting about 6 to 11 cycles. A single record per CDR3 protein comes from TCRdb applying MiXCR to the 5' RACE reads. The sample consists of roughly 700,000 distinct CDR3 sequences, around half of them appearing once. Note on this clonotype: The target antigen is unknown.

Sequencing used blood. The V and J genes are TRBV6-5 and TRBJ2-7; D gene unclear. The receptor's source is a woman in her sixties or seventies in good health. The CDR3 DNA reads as TGTGCCACCGCGAGGTGGGACGAGCAGTACTTC. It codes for CATARWDEQYF.